Listed below are T cell receptor beta chains from one sample, sequenced in a study of cytomegalovirus exposure and HLA in healthy donors. The data were produced by immunoSEQ multiplex PCR, yet TCRdb's version contains in-frame clones alone and is incomplete. The sample has under 100,000 clones, roughly 96% seen once; the top ten hold roughly 0.75%. The specimen was PBMCs. These receptors all come from a woman under 30 in good health and CMV-seronegative. The CDR3 runs from the conserved cysteine through the conserved F or W. D genes are given only for firm matches. Size tells how often a clone was seen (once, few, many) or the class of an expanded clone, and some rows leave it out.

D,J,V,size,CDR3,DNA
TRBD1,TRBJ1-2,TRBV30,once,CAWRGQGRVFDGYTF,TGTGCCTGGAGGGGACAGGGCAGGGTATTTGATGGCTACACCTTC
TRBD1,TRBJ2-5,TRBV4-3,once,CASSPQGTGGWETQYF,TGCGCCAGCAGCCCCCAGGGGACAGGGGGCTGGGAGACCCAGTACTTC
NA,TRBJ1-5,TRBV7-2,NA,CASTPGTGMGSSSNQPQHF,TGTGCCAGCACCCCCGGAACAGGGATGGGGTCGAGTAGCAATCAGCCCCAGCATTTT
TRBD1,TRBJ2-5,TRBV7-8,NA,CASSVETGPQETQYF,TGTGCCAGCAGCGTGGAGACAGGGCCACAAGAGACCCAGTACTTC
NA,TRBJ1-1,TRBV7-2,NA,CASSAAGTPNTEAFF,TGTGCCAGCAGCGCAGCCGGGACACCAAACACTGAAGCTTTCTTT
NA,TRBJ1-2,TRBV9,NA,CASSVQGGGTTWTF,TGTGCCAGCAGCGTTCAAGGGGGGGGCACCACCTGGACCTTC
NA,TRBJ1-5,TRBV6-5,NA,CASRQGANSNQPQHF,TGTGCCAGCAGACAGGGTGCGAATAGCAATCAGCCCCAGCATTTT
NA,TRBJ2-3,TRBV28,NA,CASSSYLQGPTSTDTQYF,TGTGCCAGCAGTTCCTACCTACAGGGCCCAACTAGCACAGATACGCAGTATTTT
TRBD2,TRBJ2-1,TRBV15,NA,CATSRYSGMSSYNEQFF,TGTGCCACCAGCAGATACAGCGGGATGTCCTCTTACAATGAGCAGTTCTTC
TRBD2,TRBJ2-7,TRBV13,NA,CASSFVSGGAYSYEQYF,TGTGCCAGCAGCTTTGTTAGCGGGGGGGCCTACTCCTACGAGCAGTACTTC
TRBD1,TRBJ1-5,TRBV7-8,NA,CASSQGQGVVSNQPQHF,TGTGCCAGCAGCCAGGGACAGGGGGTAGTTAGCAATCAGCCCCAGCATTTT
TRBD2,TRBJ2-3,TRBV4-3,NA,CASSQGALAGAFDTQYF,TGCGCCAGCAGCCAAGGGGCCCTAGCGGGGGCCTTTGATACGCAGTATTTT
NA,TRBJ1-5,TRBV19,NA,CASSTTGPGNRNQPQHF,TGTGCCAGTAGTACGACCGGGCCAGGGAACCGCAATCAGCCCCAGCATTTT
NA,TRBJ1-2,TRBV2,NA,CASIRGGRNYGYTF,TGTGCCAGCATCCGGGGGGGCCGCAACTATGGCTACACCTTC
TRBD2,TRBJ2-1,TRBV7-2,NA,CASSLATSGSNEQFF,TGTGCCAGCAGCTTAGCGACTAGCGGGAGCAATGAGCAGTTCTTC
NA,TRBJ1-1,TRBV28,NA,CASSLQGGNTEAFF,TGTGCCAGCAGTTTACAGGGCGGGAACACTGAAGCTTTCTTT
NA,TRBJ1-1,TRBV5-6,NA,CASTEGGPSTEAFF,TGTGCCAGCACCGAGGGAGGCCCTAGTACTGAAGCTTTCTTT
NA,TRBJ1-1,TRBV28,NA,CASSFRAGAGTEAFF,TGTGCCAGCAGTTTTAGAGCGGGGGCTGGGACTGAAGCTTTCTTT
NA,TRBJ1-3,TRBV27,NA,CASSSPTEGNTIYF,TGTGCCAGCAGTTCACCCACCGAGGGTAACACCATATATTTT
NA,TRBJ2-5,TRBV2,NA,CASSEVGETQYF,TGTGCCAGCAGTGAGGTCGGAGAGACCCAGTACTTC
TRBD2,TRBJ2-2,TRBV9,NA,CASSGPGTSVTGELFF,TGTGCCAGCAGCGGCCCCGGGACTAGCGTCACCGGGGAGCTGTTTTTT
NA,TRBJ2-7,TRBV11-2,NA,CASSLDLAGAYEQYF,TGTGCCAGCAGCTTAGATTTGGCAGGGGCCTACGAGCAGTACTTC
NA,TRBJ2-3,TRBV19,NA,CASSIGQGTDTQYF,TGTGCCAGTAGTATAGGACAGGGCACAGATACGCAGTATTTT
TRBD1,TRBJ1-4,TRBV28,NA,CASSLGQGPRKLFF,TGTGCCAGCAGTCTGGGACAGGGGCCCCGGAAACTGTTTTTT
TRBD1,TRBJ1-5,TRBV2,NA,CASTGVLSSNQPQHF,TGTGCCTCAACAGGGGTGTTATCTAGCAATCAGCCCCAGCATTTT
TRBD2,TRBJ2-7,TRBV27,NA,CASSLSRFKKRESYEQYF,TGTGCCAGCAGTTTATCGAGGTTTAAGAAGCGGGAGTCGTACGAGCAGTACTTC
TRBD2,TRBJ2-5,TRBV27,NA,CASRWGGSPQETQYF,TGTGCCAGCCGCTGGGGGGGGTCACCCCAAGAGACCCAGTACTTC
NA,TRBJ1-5,TRBV6-4,NA,CASSVRAGGNQPQHF,TGTGCCAGCAGTGTAAGAGCGGGGGGCAATCAGCCCCAGCATTTT
NA,TRBJ1-4,TRBV14,NA,CASSQWRGAGEKLFF,TGTGCCAGCAGCCAATGGCGGGGGGCGGGTGAAAAACTGTTTTTT
TRBD1,TRBJ1-1,TRBV4-3,NA,CASSLGQGGSAAFF,TGCGCCAGCAGCCTCGGACAGGGGGGATCGGCGGCTTTCTTT
NA,TRBJ1-3,TRBV9,NA,CASSVAGDSGNTIYF,TGTGCCAGCAGCGTAGCGGGGGACTCTGGAAACACCATATATTTT
TRBD2,TRBJ2-3,TRBV9,NA,CASSPGVGRAHTDTQYF,TGTGCCAGCAGCCCAGGGGTCGGGAGGGCCCACACAGATACGCAGTATTTT
NA,TRBJ1-2,TRBV28,NA,CASSLGRGSYGYTF,TGTGCCAGCAGCCTTGGAAGGGGAAGTTATGGCTACACCTTC
NA,TRBJ2-7,TRBV29-1,once,CSVGGSPYEQYF,TGCAGCGTTGGGGGCAGCCCCTACGAGCAGTACTTC
NA,TRBJ1-5,TRBV5-6,NA,CASSPLGGHGQPQHF,TGTGCCAGCAGCCCCCTGGGGGGGCACGGACAGCCCCAGCATTTT
NA,TRBJ1-2,TRBV15,NA,CATSRGRGDYGYTF,TGTGCCACCAGCAGAGGGCGGGGAGACTATGGCTACACCTTC
TRBD2,TRBJ2-7,TRBV5-1,NA,CASSLGRSGPSGQYF,TGCGCCAGCAGCTTGGGTCGTAGCGGGCCTTCGGGGCAGTACTTC
TRBD2,TRBJ2-7,TRBV19,once,CASSPTSGSSYEQYF,TGTGCCAGTAGTCCGACTAGCGGGAGCTCCTACGAGCAGTACTTC
TRBD2,TRBJ2-5,TRBV28,NA,CASSLGLAGLLRKTQYF,TGTGCCAGCAGTTTAGGACTAGCGGGACTCCTCCGCAAGACCCAGTACTTC
TRBD2,TRBJ2-1,TRBV5-6,NA,CASSLGTSDEQFF,TGTGCCAGCAGCTTGGGAACTAGCGATGAGCAGTTCTTC
NA,TRBJ2-1,TRBV18,once,CASSPGQTSYNEQFF,TGTGCCAGCTCACCCGGACAGACCTCCTACAATGAGCAGTTCTTC
TRBD1,TRBJ1-2,TRBV19,NA,CASRDRGAGGYTF,TGTGCCAGCAGGGACAGGGGGGCGGGAGGCTACACCTTC
NA,TRBJ2-3,TRBV6-4,NA,CASSEGRGHTDTQYF,TGTGCCAGCAGTGAAGGCAGGGGACACACAGATACGCAGTATTTT
TRBD1,TRBJ1-2,TRBV4-1,NA,CASSLPQGQGRLGYTF,TGCGCCAGCAGCCTCCCACAGGGACAGGGACGCCTGGGCTACACCTTC
TRBD1,TRBJ1-1,TRBV5-1,once,CASSPQGDTEAFF,TGCGCCAGCAGCCCACAGGGGGACACTGAAGCTTTCTTT
NA,TRBJ1-1,TRBV7-2,NA,CASSLAEELNTEAFF,TGTGCCAGCAGCTTAGCGGAGGAGCTGAACACTGAAGCTTTCTTT
TRBD1,TRBJ2-2,TRBV12-5,NA,CARGRGRTANTGELFF,TGTGCTAGAGGCAGGGGGCGGACCGCGAACACCGGGGAGCTGTTTTTT
NA,TRBJ1-1,TRBV14,NA,CASSQDYTEAFF,TGTGCCAGCAGTCAGGATTACACTGAAGCTTTCTTT
NA,TRBJ1-2,TRBV28,NA,CASRLTGNGYTF,TGTGCCAGCAGACTAACAGGGAATGGCTACACCTTC
NA,TRBJ2-7,TRBV2,NA,CASSPAERKQYF,TGTGCCAGCAGTCCAGCGGAAAGGAAGCAGTACTTC
TRBD2,TRBJ2-2,TRBV9,once,CASTAGGTSDGELFF,TGTGCCAGCACCGCGGGAGGGACTAGCGACGGGGAGCTGTTTTTT
NA,TRBJ1-6,TRBV5-1,once,CASSPTGIRDSPLHF,TGCGCCAGCAGCCCTACAGGGATTCGCGATTCACCCCTCCACTTT
NA,TRBJ2-1,TRBV9,NA,CASSSPELNEQFF,TGTGCCAGCAGTTCCCCTGAGCTCAATGAGCAGTTCTTC
NA,TRBJ2-5,TRBV4-1,NA,CASSQSPGQAGETQYF,TGCGCCAGCAGCCAAAGCCCCGGACAGGCGGGGGAGACCCAGTACTTC
TRBD2,TRBJ2-1,TRBV5-1,NA,CASSFTSGRAYNEQFF,TGCGCCAGCAGCTTCACTAGCGGGAGGGCCTACAATGAGCAGTTCTTC
TRBD2,TRBJ2-3,TRBV4-3,NA,CASSQRGLAASTDTQYF,TGCGCCAGCAGCCAGAGGGGACTAGCTGCGAGCACAGATACGCAGTATTTT
NA,TRBJ1-2,TRBV7-2,once,CASSSYIPDDYGYTF,TGTGCCAGCAGCTCATATATTCCAGATGACTATGGCTACACCTTC
NA,TRBJ1-2,TRBV19,NA,CASSIDPTRPFGGYTF,TGTGCCAGTAGTATAGATCCAACCAGGCCCTTTGGTGGCTACACCTTC
TRBD1,TRBJ2-1,TRBV7-9,NA,CASSSLGFTGGPYNEQFF,TGTGCCAGCAGCTCCTTGGGATTTACAGGGGGCCCCTACAATGAGCAGTTCTTC